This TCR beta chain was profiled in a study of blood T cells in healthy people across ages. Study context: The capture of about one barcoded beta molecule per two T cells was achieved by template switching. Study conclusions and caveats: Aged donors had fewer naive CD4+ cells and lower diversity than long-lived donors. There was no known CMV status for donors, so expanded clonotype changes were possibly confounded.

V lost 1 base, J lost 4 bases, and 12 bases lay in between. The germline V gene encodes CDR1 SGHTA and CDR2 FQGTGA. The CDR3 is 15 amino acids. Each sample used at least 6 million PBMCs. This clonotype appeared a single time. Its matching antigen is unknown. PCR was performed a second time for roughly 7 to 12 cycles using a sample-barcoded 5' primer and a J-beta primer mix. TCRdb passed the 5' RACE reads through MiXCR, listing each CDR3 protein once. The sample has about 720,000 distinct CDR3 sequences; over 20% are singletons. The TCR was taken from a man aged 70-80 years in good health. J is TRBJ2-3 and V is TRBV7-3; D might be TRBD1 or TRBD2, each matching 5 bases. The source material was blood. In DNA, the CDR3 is TGTGCCAGCAGCTTAAGGGGACGAGGCCCAGATACGCAGTATTTT. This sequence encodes CASSLRGRGPDTQYF.